This is a list of T cell receptor beta chains from one sample in a study of T cell changes during pregnancy in multiple sclerosis. This table comes from immunoSEQ multiplex PCR, and its TCRdb copy is limited to in-frame clones, with some not included. The sample carries over 45,000 clones, over 90% recorded once. The sequenced sample was peripheral blood, obtained in the third trimester of pregnancy. These receptors were taken from a female donor with multiple sclerosis, enrolled in a pregnancy study. Both conserved end residues are part of each CDR3. Each record gives: V gene, D gene, clone size, J gene, CDR3 protein, CDR3 DNA. The D gene is left open where the match is weak. A row's size may be missing; if present it is once, few, many or a size class.

TRBV30,TRBD2,NA,TRBJ2-3,CAWSVVAGVPRDTQYF,TGTGCCTGGAGTGTAGTAGCGGGAGTACCTCGGGATACGCAGTATTTT
TRBV6-1,NA,NA,TRBJ2-7,CASSEELGGTYEQYF,TGTGCCAGCAGTGAAGAACTAGGAGGTACCTACGAGCAGTACTTC
TRBV4-3,NA,NA,TRBJ2-1,CASSPSLSESSYNEQFF,TGCGCCAGCAGCCCCTCCCTTAGTGAGAGCTCCTACAATGAGCAGTTCTTC
TRBV30,NA,NA,TRBJ1-5,CALEALLGDQPQHF,TGTGCCTTGGAGGCCCTCTTAGGCGATCAGCCCCAGCATTTT
TRBV7-2,NA,NA,TRBJ2-1,CASRRLASLADEQFF,TGTGCCAGCAGGCGGCTAGCGTCCCTGGCTGATGAGCAGTTCTTC
TRBV6-5,NA,NA,TRBJ1-4,CASRPSGSEREKLFF,TGTGCCAGCAGACCCTCCGGCTCCGAGAGGGAAAAACTGTTTTTT
TRBV7-9,NA,NA,TRBJ2-3,CASSYSSTDTQYF,TGTGCCAGCAGCTACTCCAGCACAGATACGCAGTATTTT
TRBV4-3,NA,NA,TRBJ2-2,CASSQGRHDTGELFF,TGCGCCAGCAGCCAAGGAAGACACGACACCGGGGAGCTGTTTTTT
TRBV4-2,NA,NA,TRBJ2-2,CASSLSSWTQNTGELFF,TGTGCCAGCAGCCTCTCTTCATGGACACAGAACACCGGGGAGCTGTTTTTT
TRBV6-6,NA,NA,TRBJ2-2,CASSEAGELFF,TGTGCCAGCAGTGAGGCCGGGGAGCTGTTTTTT
TRBV21-1,NA,NA,TRBJ2-7,CASSNEGVLINSYEQYF,TGTGCCAGCAGCAACGAAGGAGTACTGATAAACTCCTACGAGCAGTACTTC
TRBV27,TRBD1,NA,TRBJ2-7,CASSFFTGEGEQYF,TGTGCCAGCAGTTTTTTTACAGGGGAAGGCGAGCAGTACTTC
TRBV7-2,TRBD2,NA,TRBJ2-3,CASSLRLAGGIDTQYF,TGTGCCAGCAGCTTAAGGCTAGCGGGAGGGATAGATACGCAGTATTTT
TRBV6-4,TRBD2,NA,TRBJ2-3,CASSVPPRGGQVADTQYF,TGTGCCAGCAGTGTCCCCCCTCGGGGGGGGCAAGTCGCAGATACGCAGTATTTT
TRBV9,NA,NA,TRBJ2-1,CASSPSAVSYNEQFF,TGTGCCAGCAGCCCAAGTGCGGTCTCCTACAATGAGCAGTTCTTC
TRBV5-6,NA,once,TRBJ1-5,CASSLTAQGLYSNQPQHF,TGTGCCAGCAGCTTGACTGCTCAGGGGTTGTATAGCAATCAGCCCCAGCATTTT
TRBV6-4,TRBD2,NA,TRBJ2-3,CASSDSGRVTDTQYF,TGTGCCAGCAGTGACAGCGGGAGGGTCACAGATACGCAGTATTTT
TRBV28,TRBD1,once,TRBJ1-5,CASKSPDTGGNQPQHF,TGTGCCAGTAAATCCCCCGACACAGGGGGCAACCAGCCCCAGCATTTT
TRBV29-1,TRBD2,NA,TRBJ2-5,CSVEVGGTSGRETQYF,TGCAGCGTTGAAGTTGGGGGGACTAGCGGGAGAGAGACCCAGTACTTC
TRBV6-1,TRBD1,NA,TRBJ2-7,CASGAGDRGILEQYF,TGTGCCAGCGGTGCCGGGGACAGGGGGATTCTAGAGCAGTACTTC
TRBV28,NA,once,TRBJ2-7,CASSLQGPPYEQYF,TGTGCCAGCAGTTTGCAGGGGCCACCCTACGAGCAGTACTTC
TRBV14,TRBD1,NA,TRBJ2-7,CASSQGTGLTYEQYF,TGTGCCAGCAGCCAAGGGACAGGGCTAACCTACGAGCAGTACTTC
TRBV7-9,TRBD1,NA,TRBJ1-2,CASSPLMGGQSWVLDGYTF,TGTGCCAGCAGCCCCTTGATGGGGGGACAGAGTTGGGTACTTGATGGCTACACCTTC
TRBV7-6,TRBD2,NA,TRBJ2-5,CASSAGGLTSGWKTQYF,TGTGCCAGCAGCGCGGGGGGACTGACTAGCGGATGGAAGACCCAGTACTTC
TRBV7-6,TRBD2,NA,TRBJ2-1,CASSLIGGGRVDYEQFF,TGTGCCAGCAGCTTAATAGGCGGCGGGAGGGTTGATTATGAGCAGTTCTTC
TRBV7-2,TRBD2,NA,TRBJ2-7,CASSLGLAGAYEQYF,TGTGCCAGCAGCTTAGGACTAGCGGGCGCCTACGAGCAGTACTTC
TRBV19,TRBD2,once,TRBJ2-5,CASSIGGTSGQETQYF,TGTGCCAGTAGTATAGGAGGGACTAGCGGACAAGAGACCCAGTACTTC
TRBV7-8,NA,NA,TRBJ1-1,CASSLDVFLEAFF,TGTGCCAGCAGCTTAGATGTATTTCTAGAAGCTTTCTTT
TRBV5-1,TRBD2,NA,TRBJ2-1,CASSFLAGGLYNEQFF,TGCGCCAGCAGCTTCTTAGCGGGAGGGCTCTACAATGAGCAGTTCTTC